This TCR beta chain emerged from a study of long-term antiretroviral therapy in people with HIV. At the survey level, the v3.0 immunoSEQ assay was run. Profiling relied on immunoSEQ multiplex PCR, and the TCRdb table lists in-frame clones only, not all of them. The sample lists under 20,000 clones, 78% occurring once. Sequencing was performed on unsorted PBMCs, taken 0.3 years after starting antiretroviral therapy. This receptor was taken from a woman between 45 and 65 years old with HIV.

The CDR3 DNA follows: TGTGCCAGGGAGTCTGGAAACACCATATATTTT. This gives the protein CARESGNTIYF. This chain uses TRBV30 with TRBJ1-3; no reliable D call. The CDR3 has 11 amino acids. Trimming stripped 8 bases from V and 1 base from J, with 6 bases between. Germline V gene lookup returns CDR1 GTSNPN and CDR2 SVGIG (reference sequence).